These 10 T cell receptor beta chains were all obtained from the same sample, sequenced in a study of T cells after posttransplantation cyclophosphamide. Profiled with immunoSEQ multiplex PCR; TCRdb holds only in-frame clones, not every one. The sample holds around 3,000 clones, around 78% seen once. Sequencing was carried out using memory CD8+ T cells sorted from blood. The origin of the receptors is a woman aged 60-75 years in good health, CMV-negative, and a related stem cell transplant donor.

The V call is TRBV15, the J call TRBJ2-1, with TRBD1 matching 7 bases. CDR1 is LNHNV, CDR2 YYDKDF, per germline (reference sequence). Trimming removed 2 bases from V and 0 bases from J; junction bases left unmatched: 4. This CDR3 spans 16 amino acids. The CDR3 spells CATSRSRTGSYNEQFF. In nucleotides, the CDR3 is TGTGCCACCAGCAGATCCAGGACAGGCTCCTACAATGAGCAGTTCTTC. Complete variable domain (other parts from reference TRBV15 and TRBJ2-1): DAMVIQNPRYQVTQFGKPVTLSCSQTLNHNVMYWYQQKSSQAPKLLFHYYDKDFNNEADTPDNFQSRRPNTSFCFLDIRSPGLGDTAMYLCATSRSRTGSYNEQFFGPGTRLTVL.

The chain couples TRBV18 to TRBJ2-3; 8 positions agree with TRBD1. Germline CDR1 reads KGHSH; CDR2 reads LQKENI. V shed 4 bases, J shed 0 bases, and the junction held 9 bases outside the gene matches. The CDR3 is 17 residues long. Written as DNA, the CDR3 is TGTGCCAGCTCACTTCGGTCAGGGGGCCGTAGCACAGATACGCAGTATTTT. This sequence encodes CASSLRSGGRSTDTQYF.

For this clone: The same CDR3 is also encoded by other DNA sequences in this sample. This rearrangement joins TRBV7-2 to TRBJ1-6, with D unresolved. The germline CDR1 and CDR2 sequences are SGHTA and FQGNSA. V was shortened by 5 bases and J by 6 bases, with 11 bases between the two germline ends. The CDR3 spans 14 residues. As DNA, the CDR3 is TGTGCCAGCAGCCCAACAGAAAGTAATTCACCCCTCCACTTT. Translating it yields CASSPTESNSPLHF.

This chain connects TRBV10-1 to TRBJ2-3, with TRBD1 as a possible D gene (5 bases). The V gene's germline CDR1 is WNHNN and CDR2 SYGVQD (reference sequence). The CDR3 is 15 residues long. Trimming pared 3 bases from V and 0 bases from J, leaving 10 bases between. CDR3 in amino acids: CASSDLKGSTDTQYF. The CDR3 bases are TGCGCCAGCAGTGACCTAAAGGGGAGCACAGATACGCAGTATTTT.

The count of this clone is one. J is TRBJ2-3 and V is TRBV9; D possibly corresponds to TRBD2 (7 bases). The CDR3 consists of 15 residues. V was trimmed by 6 bases and J by 3 bases, leaving 17 bases between them. Germline V gene data show CDR1 as SGDLS and CDR2 as YYNGEE. In DNA, the CDR3 is TGTGCCAGCACGGTGGGGGGGCGACATACAGATACGCAGTATTTT. Its translation is CASTVGGRHTDTQYF. Full variable domain (rest looked up from reference TRBV9 and TRBJ2-3): DSGVTQTPKHLITATGQRVTLRCSPRSGDLSVYWYQQSLDQGLQFLIQYYNGEERAKGNILERFSAQQFPDLHSELNLSSLELGDSALYFCASTVGGRHTDTQYFGPGTRLTVL.

This sequence joins TRBV6-4 and TRBJ2-1, with 9 bases lining up with TRBD2. Per germline, CDR1 MRHNA and CDR2 SNTAGT. The CDR3 covers 16 residues. The V segment lost 3 bases and the J segment 10 bases; nucleotides outside the gene matches: 13. CDR3 coding DNA: TGTGCCAGCAGTGAAGTTGGCGGGGGGGCCTTGAGGGAGCAGTTCTTC. Translating it yields CASSEVGGGALREQFF.

This chain connects TRBV19 to TRBJ2-3, with 9 nucleotides matching TRBD2. V was pared by 2 bases and J by 5 bases, with 2 bases of the junction left unmatched. The CDR3 totals 14 residues. The germline CDR1 and CDR2 sequences are LNHDA and SQIVND (reference sequence). CDR3 bases: TGTGCCAGTAGTATATCAGCGGGAGGAGATACGCAGTATTTT. This sequence encodes CASSISAGGDTQYF.

The chain employs TRBV28 and TRBJ2-3; 9 bases fit TRBD1. The CDR3 contains 15 residues. V trimming: 3 bases; J trimming: 4 bases; junction bases outside the gene matches: 5. CDR1 is MDHEN, CDR2 SYDVKM, per germline. The CDR3 here is CASSLARDRADTQYF. The CDR3 DNA sequence: TGTGCCAGCAGTTTGGCCCGGGACAGGGCAGATACGCAGTATTTT.

The rearrangement joins TRBV9 to TRBJ1-1, with TRBD1 identical over 7 bases. V shed 0 bases, J shed 3 bases, and the junction held 2 bases outside the gene matches. The CDR3 consists of 14 residues. The germline CDR1 and CDR2 sequences are SGDLS and YYNGEE. CDR3 sequence reads: CASSVETGYTEAFF. CDR3 bases: TGTGCCAGCAGCGTAGAGACAGGGTACACTGAAGCTTTCTTT.

This clone appeared a few times. This sequence joins TRBV27 and TRBJ2-7; TRBD1 matches at 10 bases. The germline gives CDR1 MNHEY, CDR2 SMNVEV (reference sequence). CDR3 length: 15 residues. The trim removed 6 bases at V and 4 bases at J, leaving 9 bases unmatched. CDR3 DNA sequence: TGTGCCAGCAGCTCCGGGACAGGGGAAGGTTACGAGCAGTACGTC. Its translation: CASSSGTGEGYEQYV.